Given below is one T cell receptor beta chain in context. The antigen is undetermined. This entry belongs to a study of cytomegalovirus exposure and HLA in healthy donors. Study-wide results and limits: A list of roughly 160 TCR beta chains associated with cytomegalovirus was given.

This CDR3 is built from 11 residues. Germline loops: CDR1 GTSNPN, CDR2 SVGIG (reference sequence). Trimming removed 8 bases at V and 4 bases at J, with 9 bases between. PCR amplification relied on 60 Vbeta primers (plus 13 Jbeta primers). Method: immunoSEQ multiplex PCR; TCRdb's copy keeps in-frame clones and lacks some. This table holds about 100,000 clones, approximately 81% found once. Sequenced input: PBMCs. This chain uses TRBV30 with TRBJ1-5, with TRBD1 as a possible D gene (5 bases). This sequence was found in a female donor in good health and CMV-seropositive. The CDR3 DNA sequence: TGTGCCGGGGGGGGGAATCAGCCCCAGCATTTT. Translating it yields CAGGGNQPQHF.